Listed here are 29 T cell receptor beta chains from one sample, sequenced in a study of a mutant IDH1 vaccine in newly diagnosed glioma. Produced via immunoSEQ multiplex PCR; TCRdb's table is partial and in-frame only. The sample lists tens of thousands of clones, more than 60% occurring once. Time point of the sample: week 23, last vaccination. Mutant IDH1 20-mer peptide, at 300 ug, made up each vaccine dose, with topical imiquimod. Their target antigens are unknown. Sequenced material: PBMCs, taken from a glioma patient whose treatment included an IDH1 peptide vaccine. The receptors were sampled from a middle-aged woman with glioma. Some clones in this sample may be carry-over from other donors' samples.

A few counts support this clone. This rearrangement joins TRBV7-6 to TRBJ1-4, with 7 bases identical to TRBD1. From germline, CDR1 is SGHVS and CDR2 FNYEAQ. This CDR3 has 17 amino acids. J gave up 8 bases and V 5 bases, and 17 bases lay outside the gene matches. CDR3 DNA: TGTGCCAGCAGCCGCGGACAGGCTTATGGTTCGGGAGAAAAACTGTTTTTT. Its translation: CASSRGQAYGSGEKLFF. The full variable domain, with the rest looked up from reference TRBV7-6 and TRBJ1-4, is GAGVSQSPRYKVTKRGQDVALRCDPISGHVSLYWYRQALGQGPEFLTYFNYEAQQDKSGLPNDRFSAERPEGSISTLTIQRTEQRDSAMYRCASSRGQAYGSGEKLFFGSGTQLSVL.

V gene TRBV9 combines with J gene TRBJ1-1; D is unclear. Deletions cut 0 bases from V and 1 base from J, with 10 bases between. The germline V gene has CDR1 SGDLS and CDR2 YYNGEE. This CDR3 comprises 15 residues. CDR3 DNA sequence: TGTGCCAGCAGCGTAGAATCGGGGAGGAACACTGAAGCTTTCTTT. Its protein is CASSVESGRNTEAFF.

V usage is TRBV11-2 and J usage is TRBJ2-1; D gene unclear. The CDR3 totals 15 residues. V was trimmed by 7 bases and J by 5 bases, leaving 18 bases between them. Germline V gene sequence: CDR1 SGHAT, CDR2 FQNNGV. CDR3 loop: CASTLWGLSNNEQFF. The CDR3 region has the DNA TGTGCCAGCACCCTATGGGGATTGTCCAACAATGAGCAGTTCTTC.

As for this clone: Sequence at one end of the junction differs from germline and may be a read error. The chain carries TRBV19 and TRBJ2-3; 9 positions agree with TRBD2. Germline-derived CDR1 and CDR2 are LNHDA and SQIVND (reference sequence). This CDR3 spans 15 amino acids. CDR3 nucleotides: TGTGCCAGTAGCCAACTCGGGACTAGCACGGATACGCAGTATTTT. Protein product: CASSQLGTSTDTQYF. The full variable domain, its missing parts supplied by reference TRBV19 and TRBJ2-3, is DGGITQSPKYLFRKEGQNVTLSCEQNLNHDAMYWYRQDPGQGLRLIYYSQIVNDFQKGDIAEGYSVSREKKESFPLTVTSAQKNPTAFYLCASSQLGTSTDTQYFGPGTRLTVL.

The J gene is TRBJ2-7, the V gene TRBV5-1, with D perhaps assigned TRBD1 or TRBD2 (5 bases each). The V gene's germline CDR1 is SGHRS and CDR2 YFSETQ. With 8 bases removed from V and 6 bases from J, the gap between germline ends came to 18 bases. The CDR3 has 13 residues. The CDR3 here is CASTRDGRVEQYF. CDR3 nucleotide sequence: TGCGCCAGTACCCGGGACGGCCGGGTCGAGCAGTACTTC. The full variable domain, in which reference TRBV5-1 and TRBJ2-7 provide the parts outside the CDR3, is KAGVTQTPRYLIKTRGQQVTLSCSPISGHRSVSWYQQTPGQGLQFLFEYFSETQRNKGNFPGRFSGRQFSNSRSEMNVSTLELGDSALYLCASTRDGRVEQYFGPGTRLTVT.

The chain carries TRBV11-2 and TRBJ2-2; TRBD2 agrees at 11 bases. CDR1 and CDR2 from the germline V gene are SGHAT and FQNNGV. V trimming: 5 bases; J trimming: 5 bases; junction bases outside the gene matches: 1. CDR3 length equals 14 residues. DNA for the CDR3: TGTGCCAGCAGCCTAGCGGGAGGAACCGGGGAGCTGTTTTTT. Translation gives CASSLAGGTGELFF.

The chain combines TRBV29-1 with TRBJ1-2, with unresolved D. Germline values: CDR1 SQVTM, CDR2 ANQGSEA. The CDR3 has 13 residues. Trimming cost V 7 bases and J 5 bases, with 17 bases left between them. As DNA, the CDR3 is TGCAGCGCGACTGACAAAGCCAATTATGGCTACACCTTC. The encoded protein is CSATDKANYGYTF.

This clone was seen more than once but under ten times. V is TRBV19 and J is TRBJ2-3; 8 bases map to TRBD2. V was clipped by 3 bases and J by 0 bases; unmatched bases: 2. Germline CDR1 LNHDA, CDR2 SQIVND (reference sequence). CDR3 length: 15 residues. The CDR3 region is CASSISGISTDTQYF. In DNA form, the CDR3 reads TGTGCCAGTAGTATTAGCGGGATTAGCACAGATACGCAGTATTTT. Looking up the rest from reference TRBV19 and TRBJ2-3 gives the full variable domain: DGGITQSPKYLFRKEGQNVTLSCEQNLNHDAMYWYRQDPGQGLRLIYYSQIVNDFQKGDIAEGYSVSREKKESFPLTVTSAQKNPTAFYLCASSISGISTDTQYFGPGTRLTVL.

The rearrangement links TRBV2 to TRBJ1-1, with D uncertain. V lost 7 bases and J 2 bases, leaving 2 bases between the germline ends. Germline CDR1 is SNHLY and CDR2 is FYNNEI. CDR3 length equals 10 residues. CDR3 bases: TGTGCCAGCATTAACACTGAAGCTTTCTTT. The encoded protein is CASINTEAFF.

The CDR3 nucleotides read TGTGCCAGCAGTCCCGGGGGCCACACTGAAGCTTTCTTT. Its protein is CASSPGGHTEAFF. The chain combines TRBV6-5 with TRBJ1-1; D possibly corresponds to TRBD1 (6 bases). The V end was cut by 5 bases, the J end by 3 bases, with 10 bases between. The germline V gene has CDR1 MNHEY and CDR2 SVGAGI. The CDR3 is made up of 13 amino acids.

The V and J genes are TRBV28 and TRBJ1-1, with D uncertain. Germline values: CDR1 MDHEN, CDR2 SYDVKM. V lost 10 bases and J 2 bases, leaving 5 bases between the germline ends. This CDR3 has 10 amino acids. CDR3 in amino acids: CATLNTEAFF. DNA of the CDR3: TGTGCCACTCTTAACACTGAAGCTTTCTTT.

V is TRBV6-5 and J is TRBJ2-5; weak D call: TRBD1 (6 bases). This CDR3 has 12 amino acids. V gave up 4 bases and J gave up 3 bases, with 6 bases separating them. Germline V gene sequence: CDR1 MNHEY, CDR2 SVGAGI. In DNA, the CDR3 is TGTGCCAGCAGTTCAGGGGAAGAGACCCAGTACTTC. It is translated as CASSSGEETQYF.

The genes are TRBV28 and TRBJ1-5; TRBD1 matches at 7 bases. CDR3 length: 15 amino acids. J lost 6 bases, V lost 5 bases, and 10 bases had no gene match. CDR1 MDHEN and CDR2 SYDVKM come from the germline V gene. The DNA of the CDR3 is TGTGCCAGCAGTCGCACCGACAGGGTCCGTCAGCCCCAGCATTTT. It encodes CASSRTDRVRQPQHF.

The chain couples TRBV5-1 to TRBJ2-5, with TRBD2 identical over 9 bases. V was clipped by 2 bases and J by 1 base; unmatched bases: 3. This CDR3 is built from 15 residues. Germline V gives CDR1 SGHRS, CDR2 YFSETQ. The CDR3 DNA is TGCGCCAGCAGCTTAGCGGGGGGCTTCCAAGAGACCCAGTACTTC. It specifies CASSLAGGFQETQYF. The entire variable domain, with the rest obtained from reference TRBV5-1 and TRBJ2-5, is as follows: KAGVTQTPRYLIKTRGQQVTLSCSPISGHRSVSWYQQTPGQGLQFLFEYFSETQRNKGNFPGRFSGRQFSNSRSEMNVSTLELGDSALYLCASSLAGGFQETQYFGPGTRLLVL.

The gene calls are TRBV5-6 and TRBJ1-2; D not resolved. The CDR3 loop spans 11 amino acids. Germline V gene lookup returns CDR1 SGHDT and CDR2 YYEEEE. Trimming shortened V by 1 base and J by 7 bases, and 5 bases separated the two germline ends. This chain's CDR3 is CASSLKSGYTF. In DNA, the CDR3 is TGTGCCAGCAGCTTGAAGAGTGGCTACACCTTC.

V gene TRBV5-1 combines with J gene TRBJ1-2, with a possible D match to TRBD1 (6 bases). Trimming removed 4 bases from V and 8 bases from J, with 15 bases in between. From germline, CDR1 is SGHRS and CDR2 YFSETQ. This CDR3 contains 13 residues. DNA for the CDR3: TGCGCCAGCAGCGCATTACAGGGCGGAGGCTACACCTTC. Translation gives CASSALQGGGYTF.

This clone was detected only a few times. The chain recombines TRBV6-1 with TRBJ1-1; D may be TRBD1 (6 bases). V lost 7 bases to trimming and J lost 6 bases, with 15 bases between them. Germline V gene lookup returns CDR1 MNHNS and CDR2 SASEGT. The CDR3 length is 13 residues. CDR3 bases: TGTGCCAGCATCAGGACAGACATGTCTGAAGCTTTCTTT. It codes for CASIRTDMSEAFF.

The J gene is TRBJ1-2, the V gene TRBV6-5; TRBD1 is a possible D gene (6 bases). Trimming removed 8 bases from V and 0 bases from J, with 13 bases in between. The CDR3 length is 14 residues. CDR1 is MNHEY and CDR2 is SVGAGI in the germline V gene. The CDR3 loop reads CASGPGEANYGYTF. As DNA, the CDR3 is TGTGCCAGCGGTCCAGGGGAAGCTAACTATGGCTACACCTTC.

The chain couples TRBV9 to TRBJ1-1; 7 positions agree with TRBD1. The V segment lost 3 bases and the J segment 4 bases; nucleotides outside the gene matches: 6. CDR1 is SGDLS and CDR2 is YYNGEE in the germline V gene. This CDR3 is built from 14 residues. The CDR3 bases are TGTGCCAGCAGCGCCCGACAGGGTCTCACTGAAGCTTTCTTT. Amino acids: CASSARQGLTEAFF.

This CDR3 reads CASSYGQNNEQFF. The CDR3, as DNA: TGTGCCAGCAGTTACGGGCAGAACAATGAGCAGTTCTTC. The chain has TRBV6-6 and TRBJ2-1; no firm D call. This CDR3 contains 13 residues. The ends were cut back, 2 bases at V and 5 bases at J, with 7 bases in the middle. CDR1 MNHNY and CDR2 SVGAGI come from the germline V gene (reference sequence).

This clone has more than one count but fewer than ten. This chain joins TRBV4-1 and TRBJ1-1; tentative D call: TRBD1 (5 bases). V was shortened by 7 bases and J by 4 bases, with 7 bases between the two germline ends. This CDR3 region has 11 residues. The V gene's germline CDR1 is MGHRA and CDR2 YSYEKL. CDR3 in DNA: TGCGCCAGCATGAGGGGCACTGAAGCTTTCTTT. It codes for CASMRGTEAFF.

This chain connects TRBV6-5 to TRBJ1-5; TRBD1 agrees at 9 bases. The CDR3 runs 15 residues. The V gene end was trimmed by 6 bases and the J gene end by 1 base; junction bases not matched to a gene: 4. The germline gives CDR1 MNHEY, CDR2 SVGAGI. Here the CDR3 DNA reads TGTGCCAGCAGCCGACAGGGGGGGAGCAATCAGCCCCAGCATTTT. Translating it yields CASSRQGGSNQPQHF.

The chain links TRBV11-3 to TRBJ1-3; TRBD1 matches 9 bases. V was pared by 0 bases and J by 4 bases, with 1 base of the junction left unmatched. Germline values: CDR1 SGHNT, CDR2 YENEEA. There are 15 residues in the CDR3. CDR3 sequence: CASSLEGQGGNTIYF. DNA for the CDR3: TGTGCCAGCAGCTTAGAGGGACAGGGCGGAAACACCATATATTTT.

This chain connects TRBV6-6 to TRBJ1-4; D not resolved. With 6 bases removed from V and 1 base from J, the gap between germline ends came to 9 bases. Looked up from germline, CDR1 is MNHNY and CDR2 is SVGAGI (reference sequence). The CDR3 extends over 14 amino acids. In nucleotides, the CDR3 is TGTGCCAGCAGCCGGACGGAAACTAATGAAAAACTGTTTTTT. Translation: CASSRTETNEKLFF.

This clone was counted once. DNA of the CDR3: TGCAGCGTTGCGAGGGACGGGACTGAAGCTTTCTTT. Encoded protein: CSVARDGTEAFF. V usage is TRBV29-1 and J usage is TRBJ1-1; D may be TRBD1 (5 bases). There are 12 residues in the CDR3. The germline gives CDR1 SQVTM, CDR2 ANQGSEA. The V end was cut by 4 bases, the J end by 5 bases, with 11 bases between.

This clone has a handful of counts. In nucleotides, the CDR3 is TGTGCCAGCAGTTCTCCAGAGACCCAGTACTTC. Translation: CASSSPETQYF. This chain uses TRBV28 with TRBJ2-5; D ambiguous. Per germline, CDR1 MDHEN and CDR2 SYDVKM. The CDR3 is made up of 11 amino acids. With 4 bases removed from V and 4 bases from J, the gap between germline ends came to 4 bases.

CDR3 in DNA: TGTGCCAGTAGTTTTCACCTAGCGGGGAATTCCTACGAGCAGTACTTC. Its translation: CASSFHLAGNSYEQYF. The J gene is TRBJ2-7, the V gene TRBV19, with 9 bases identical to TRBD2. The CDR3 runs to 16 residues. V was clipped by 5 bases and J by 1 base; unmatched bases: 9. Germline values: CDR1 LNHDA, CDR2 SQIVND (reference sequence). Complete variable domain (other parts from reference TRBV19 and TRBJ2-7): DGGITQSPKYLFRKEGQNVTLSCEQNLNHDAMYWYRQDPGQGLRLIYYSQIVNDFQKGDIAEGYSVSREKKESFPLTVTSAQKNPTAFYLCASSFHLAGNSYEQYFGPGTRLTVT.

The chain couples TRBV27 to TRBJ2-3; no firm D call. The germline V and J ends were trimmed by 2 bases and 1 base, with 7 bases remaining between them. The CDR3 runs 14 residues. Per germline, CDR1 MNHEY and CDR2 SMNVEV (reference sequence). CDR3 sequence (DNA): TGTGCCAGCAGTTTACCGTCGGGCACAGATACGCAGTATTTT. The encoded protein is CASSLPSGTDTQYF.

The rearrangement joins TRBV4-3 to TRBJ2-7; D is perhaps TRBD1 (6 bases). The CDR3 totals 14 residues. The ends were cut back, 5 bases at V and 2 bases at J, with 13 bases in the middle. CDR1 LGHNA and CDR2 YSLEER come from the germline V gene. The CDR3 sequence: CASSYARGTYEQYF. The CDR3 coding sequence is TGCGCCAGCAGCTACGCCAGGGGTACCTACGAGCAGTACTTC.